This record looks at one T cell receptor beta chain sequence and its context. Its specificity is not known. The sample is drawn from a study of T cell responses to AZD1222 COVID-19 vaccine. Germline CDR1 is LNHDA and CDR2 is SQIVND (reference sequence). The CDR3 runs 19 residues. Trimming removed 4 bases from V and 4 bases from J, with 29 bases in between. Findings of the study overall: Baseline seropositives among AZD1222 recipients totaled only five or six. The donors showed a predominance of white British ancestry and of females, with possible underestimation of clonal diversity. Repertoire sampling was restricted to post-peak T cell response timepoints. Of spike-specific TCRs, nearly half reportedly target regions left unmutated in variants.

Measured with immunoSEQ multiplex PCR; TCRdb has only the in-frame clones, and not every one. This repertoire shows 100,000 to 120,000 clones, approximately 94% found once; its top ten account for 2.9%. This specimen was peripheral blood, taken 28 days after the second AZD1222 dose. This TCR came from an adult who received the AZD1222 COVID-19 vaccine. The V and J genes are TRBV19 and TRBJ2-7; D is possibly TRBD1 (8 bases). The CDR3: CASSKNTGQAYPAGYEQYF. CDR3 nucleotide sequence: TGTGCCAGTAGTAAAAACACGGGACAGGCCTACCCAGCGGGATACGAGCAGTACTTC.